Below, 3 T cell receptor beta chains from the same sample are listed, as sequenced in a study of radiotherapy plus CTLA-4 blockade in lung cancer. Produced via immunoSEQ multiplex PCR; TCRdb's table is partial and in-frame only. The sample has about 81,000 clones, more than 70% seen once. The sample here was peripheral blood, taken from a patient treated with radiotherapy plus ipilimumab. The source is a human donor with non-small cell lung cancer that progressed on radiotherapy plus ipilimumab.

V gene TRBV6-8 combines with J gene TRBJ1-2, with D perhaps TRBD1 (5 bases). The V end was cut by 6 bases, the J end by 2 bases, with 16 bases between. CDR3 size: 15 residues. Looked up from germline, CDR1 is MNHGY and CDR2 is SAAAGT. The CDR3 bases are TGTGCCAGCAGAGTACAGGACCCCTCAAACTATGGCTACACCTTC. Translating gives CASRVQDPSNYGYTF.

The chain joins TRBV28 to TRBJ2-5; D gene uncertain. Gene TRBJ2-7 matches the end of the DNA better, so the J call may be wrong. The CDR3 is 12 residues long. Germline CDR1 reads MDHEN; CDR2 reads SYDVKM. CDR3 residues: CASRGIDYEQYF. In nucleotides, the CDR3 is TGTGCCAGCAGGGGGATAGACTACGAGCAGTACTTC.

The genes are TRBV15 and TRBJ2-7; a weak D match, TRBD2 (5 bases). Germline V gives CDR1 LNHNV, CDR2 YYDKDF (reference sequence). The CDR3 sequence is 14 residues long. The germline V and J ends were trimmed by 4 bases and 3 bases, with 13 bases remaining between them. For the CDR3, the DNA is TGTGCCACCAGCATGAGAGGGATAAACTACGAGCAGTACTTC. It is translated as CATSMRGINYEQYF.